This T cell receptor beta chain was identified in a study of shared clonotypes between healthy human individuals. Some clones are missing from TCRdb's copy, which holds only in-frame ones; the method was immunoSEQ multiplex PCR. The sample holds about 1.1 million clones, about four fifths seen once. Germline V gives CDR1 SQVTM, CDR2 ANQGSEA. Deletions cut 4 bases from V and 8 bases from J, with 7 bases between. The CDR3 consists of 10 residues. The sample was memory CD4+ T cells from PBMCs. Subset denoted: CD45RA-negative fraction. The sequence came from a man aged 18 to 29 in good health. Some clones in this sample may be carry-over from other donors' samples. This rearrangement joins TRBV29-1 to TRBJ2-3; D is possibly TRBD1 (5 bases). The CDR3 loop reads CSVGGGTQYF. The CDR3 nucleotides are TGCAGCGTTGGGGGCGGTACGCAGTATTTT.